This record looks at one TCR beta chain sequence and its context. What antigen it recognizes has not been identified. Base qualities were left out, and no much larger clone turns up one base away. The CDR3 runs 16 amino acids, cysteine and phenylalanine included. Here the CDR3 DNA is all that survives: 48 bases in frame from base 1. The V and J ends are trimmed by 6 bases and 1 base, leaving 18 bases between them. Reading the germline V gene gives CDR1 SGHVS and CDR2 FQNEAQ. These data originate in a study of CD8 T cells in Susac syndrome (dated by TCRdb to the late 2010s). Regarding the study in general: Whether CD8+ T cell activation and differentiation in Susac syndrome was antigen driven was tested using repertoire sequencing. Beyond this particular receptor, the publication reports: The number of individuals in the TCR sequencing and HLA analysis was acknowledged as relatively small.

RNA was extracted with the RNeasy kit and 0.5 to 1 ug was reverse transcribed using random hexamers. TCR beta CDR3 regions were amplified with the immunoSEQ multiplex PCR assay covering 54 Vbeta and 13 Jbeta segments. PCR amplification bias was corrected using a synthetic template baseline for primer optimization and computational correction. Regarding the original processing steps: Only productive sequences were kept, with reads annotated to V, D and J genes according to IMGT and analyzed in immunoSEQ Analyzer. To calculate clonality, Shannon entropy was normalized by log2 of the number of productive unique sequences and then subtracted from one. For each patient and control, public and private clones were evaluated among the 100 most prevalent clones. Clones were defined as Susac-specific when absent from the healthy and MS cohorts, from fewer than 1,300 published viral clones and from other ImmuneACCESS disease sequences. Through fastp at Q25 and MiXCR, TCRdb rebuilt clones from the public reads, retaining in-frame beta chains. Identical CDR3 protein sequences are pooled into one entry, listed with their most common genes and DNA. The V and J calls reflect TCRdb's pipeline rather than the authors' work. Recorded for this sample are around 190,000 distinct CDR3 sequences; around 93% of them occurred a single time. Jointly, the top ten make up approximately 0.098% of the sample.

Peripheral blood CD8+ and CD4+ T cells from healthy donors, Susac syndrome patients and multiple sclerosis patients were profiled by high-throughput TCR beta sequencing. Healthy donors were age- and sex-matched controls. CD8+ TEMRA cells were enriched by FACS, while bulk CD8+ and CD4+ T cells were purified by magnetic negative isolation. Blood was collected in EDTA tubes and processed within 24 hours, with PBMCs isolated through density gradient centrifugation. PBMCs destined for TCR sequencing were cryopreserved in liquid nitrogen and later thawed in a 37 °C water bath. Purity of sorted or isolated CD4+, CD8+ and CD8+ TEMRA cells was at least 90%.

The sequence is built from TRBV7-8 and TRBJ1-2, with the D gene call left open. Sequenced material: CD4+ T cells from PBMCs. This receptor was taken from a human donor in good health. The sequenced DNA is TGTGCCAGCAGTTACACCGGGAGAAACAGTAACTATGGCTACACCTTC. This translates into CASSYTGRNSNYGYTF. The variable domain in full, with residues beyond the CDR3 obtained from the reference TRBV7-8 and TRBJ1-2 genes, is GAGVSQSPRYKVAKRGQDVALRCDPISGHVSLFWYQQALGQGPEFLTYFQNEAQLDKSGLPSDRFFAERPEGSVSTLKIQRTQQEDSAVYLCASSYTGRNSNYGYTFGSGTRLTVV.